The clone carrying this T cell receptor (beta chain) was detected a few times. Its antigen is still unknown. In each case, RNA was isolated and then reverse transcribed into cDNA as the sequencing template. Profiled with immunoSEQ multiplex PCR; TCRdb holds only in-frame clones, not every one. The sample has about 64,000 clones, 44% seen once. These data are taken from a study of CD8+ T cells in alopecia areata. Notes on the study in general: It was lesional scalp, especially alopecia totalis/universalis, that showed higher clonality than normal scalp. With patients, TCR sharing proved less clear than in mice, a difference possibly related to HLA.

Specimens obtained from alopecia areata patients comprised lesional scalp punch biopsies and peripheral blood. Germline loops: CDR1 SQVTM, CDR2 ANQGSEA. V lost 2 bases and J lost 8, with 16 bases in between. CDR3 length: 14 amino acids. The sequenced material came from NKG2D-low CD8+ T cells sorted from blood. The V gene is TRBV29-1, the J gene TRBJ2-1; TRBD2 is a possible D gene (5 bases). The sequence derives from a human donor with alopecia areata. The CDR3 DNA is TGCAGCGTTGAACTGGGCGGGCAGGACTATGAGCAGTTCTTC. This gives the protein CSVELGGQDYEQFF.